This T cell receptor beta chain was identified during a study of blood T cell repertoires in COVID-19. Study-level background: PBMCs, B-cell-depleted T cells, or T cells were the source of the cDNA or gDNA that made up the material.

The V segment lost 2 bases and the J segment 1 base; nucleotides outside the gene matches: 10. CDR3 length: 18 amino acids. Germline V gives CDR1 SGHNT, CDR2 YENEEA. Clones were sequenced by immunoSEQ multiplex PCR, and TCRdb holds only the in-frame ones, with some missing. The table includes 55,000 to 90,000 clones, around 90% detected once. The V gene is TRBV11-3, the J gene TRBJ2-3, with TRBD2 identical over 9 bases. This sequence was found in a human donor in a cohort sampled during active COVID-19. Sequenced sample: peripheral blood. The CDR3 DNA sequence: TGTGCCAGCAGCTTACGAGCGGGAGGATCTCATCGCACAGATACGCAGTATTTT. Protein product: CASSLRAGGSHRTDTQYF.